Listed here are 3 T cell receptor beta chains from one sample, sequenced in a study of blood T cell repertoires in COVID-19. The protocol was immunoSEQ multiplex PCR, while the TCRdb copy is restricted to in-frame clones and leaves out a portion. Among roughly 8,200 clones, roughly 84% were seen once, and the ten largest hold around 19%. Sequenced material: peripheral blood. These receptors were taken from a human donor with active COVID-19. The donor label of this sample is uncertain.

The CDR3 coding sequence is TGTGCCAGCAGCACCTACCCCGGGACAGTGAATGAGCAGTTCTTC. Translation: CASSTYPGTVNEQFF. This rearrangement joins TRBV5-8 to TRBJ2-1; 7 bases are a match to TRBD1. Trimming took 4 bases from V and 7 from J; bases not matched to a gene: 11. This CDR3 region has 15 residues. Germline CDR1 reads SGHTS; CDR2 reads YDEGEE.

The CDR3 coding sequence is TGCGCCAGCAGTGAGTCCGTGACAGGGGTGACGGAAAAACTGTTTTTT. Translation: CASSESVTGVTEKLFF. The chain links TRBV10-2 to TRBJ1-4, with TRBD1 identical over 8 bases. This CDR3 has 16 amino acids. The germline CDR1 and CDR2 sequences are WSHSY and SAAADI. Losses at the gene ends were 0 bases for V and 8 bases for J; bases not matched to a gene: 8.

The chain has TRBV11-1 and TRBJ2-7; TRBD2 might be the D (6 bases). The germline V gene encodes CDR1 SGHAT and CDR2 FQDESV (reference sequence). The CDR3 runs to 15 residues. The V end lost 3 bases, the J end lost 6 bases, and 18 bases lay between the germline ends. The CDR3 coding sequence is TGTGCCAGCAGCTTGTCACCGGACTACCTCGGCGAGCAGTACTTC. Its translation: CASSLSPDYLGEQYF.